The sequence of this TCR beta chain was determined in a study of immune evolution from preneoplasia to lung adenocarcinoma. Study-level findings and limits: Normal lung had the highest top T cell clone frequencies. Later-stage lesions seemingly showed higher T cell density and diversity than normal lung.

V was cut by 1 base and J by 11 bases, with 11 bases left in between. The CDR3 has 12 amino acids. CDR1 SGHTA and CDR2 FQGNSA come from the germline V gene. Clones were read by immunoSEQ multiplex PCR, and TCRdb kept only the in-frame ones, dropping some. The sample includes about 5,700 clones, roughly 77% of them seen just once. Patient tissue came from resections in Japan or China, 2014–2017. After pathologic assessment, macro-dissection selected premalignant or tumor cells for extraction. Details on this clone: Its target is unknown.

Sequenced sample: FFPE minimally invasive lung adenocarcinoma tissue. V and J are TRBV7-2 and TRBJ1-1, with unresolved D. The source of this sequence is a person aged 55 to 79 with lung adenocarcinoma. This CDR3 reads CASSLVSPEAFF. Written as DNA, the CDR3 is TGTGCCAGCAGCTTAGTATCTCCGGAGGCTTTCTTT.